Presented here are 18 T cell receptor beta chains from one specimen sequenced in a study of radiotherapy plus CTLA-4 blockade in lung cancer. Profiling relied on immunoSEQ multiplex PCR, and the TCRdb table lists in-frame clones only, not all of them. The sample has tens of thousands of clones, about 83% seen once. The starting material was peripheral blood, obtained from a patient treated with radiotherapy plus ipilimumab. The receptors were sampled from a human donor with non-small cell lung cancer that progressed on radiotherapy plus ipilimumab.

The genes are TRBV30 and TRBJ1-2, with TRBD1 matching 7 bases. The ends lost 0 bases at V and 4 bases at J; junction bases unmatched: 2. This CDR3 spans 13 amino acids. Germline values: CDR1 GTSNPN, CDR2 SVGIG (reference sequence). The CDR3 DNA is TGTGCCTGGAGTGTAAAGGGGGCCTATGGCTACACCTTC. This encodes CAWSVKGAYGYTF.

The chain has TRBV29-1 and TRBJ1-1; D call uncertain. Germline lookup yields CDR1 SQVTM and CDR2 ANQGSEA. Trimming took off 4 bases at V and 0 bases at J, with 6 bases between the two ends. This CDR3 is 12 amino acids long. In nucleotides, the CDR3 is TGCAGCGTTGGGCGGATGAACACTGAAGCTTTCTTT. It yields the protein CSVGRMNTEAFF. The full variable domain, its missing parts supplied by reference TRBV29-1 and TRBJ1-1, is SAVISQKPSRDICQRGTSLTIQCQVDSQVTMMFWYRQQPGQSLTLIATANQGSEATYESGFVIDKFPISRPNLTFSTLTVSNMSPEDSSIYLCSVGRMNTEAFFGQGTRLTVV.

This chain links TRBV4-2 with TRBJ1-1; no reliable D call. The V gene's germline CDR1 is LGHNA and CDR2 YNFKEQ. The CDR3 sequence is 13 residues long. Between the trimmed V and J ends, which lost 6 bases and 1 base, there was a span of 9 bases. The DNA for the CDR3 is TGTGCCAGCAGTCCGACAACGAACACTGAAGCTTTCTTT. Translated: CASSPTTNTEAFF.

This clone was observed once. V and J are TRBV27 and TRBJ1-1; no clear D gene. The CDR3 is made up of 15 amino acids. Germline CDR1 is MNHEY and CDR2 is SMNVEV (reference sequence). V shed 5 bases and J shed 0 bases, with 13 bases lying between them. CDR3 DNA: TGTGCCAGCAGTCCGGACGACATTATGAACACTGAAGCTTTCTTT. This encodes CASSPDDIMNTEAFF.

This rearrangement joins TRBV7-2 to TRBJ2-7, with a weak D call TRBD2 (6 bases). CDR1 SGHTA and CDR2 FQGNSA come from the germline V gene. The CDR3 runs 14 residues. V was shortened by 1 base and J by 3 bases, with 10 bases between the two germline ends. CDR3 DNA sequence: TGTGCCAGCAGCTTAGGTCGGGGAGGCTACGAGCAGTACTTC. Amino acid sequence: CASSLGRGGYEQYF.

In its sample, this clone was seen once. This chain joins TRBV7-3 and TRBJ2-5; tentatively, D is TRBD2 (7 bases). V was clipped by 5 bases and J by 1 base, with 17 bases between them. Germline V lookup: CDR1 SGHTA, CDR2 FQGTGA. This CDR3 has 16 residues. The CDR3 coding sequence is TGTGCCAGCAGCGTCGGGGCGGGGGCGATCCAAGAGACCCAGTACTTC. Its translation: CASSVGAGAIQETQYF.

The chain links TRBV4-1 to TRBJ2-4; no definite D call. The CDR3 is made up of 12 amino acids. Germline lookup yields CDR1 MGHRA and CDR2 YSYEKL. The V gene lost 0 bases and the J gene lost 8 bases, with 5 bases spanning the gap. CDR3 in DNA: TGCGCCAGCAGCCAAGATCGAGACATTCAGTACTTC. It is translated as CASSQDRDIQYF.

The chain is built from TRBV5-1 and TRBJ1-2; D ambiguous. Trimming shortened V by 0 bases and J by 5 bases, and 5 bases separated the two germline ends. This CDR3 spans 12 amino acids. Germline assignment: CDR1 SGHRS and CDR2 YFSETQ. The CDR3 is CASSLDMYGYTF. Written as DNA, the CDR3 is TGCGCCAGCAGCTTGGATATGTATGGCTACACCTTC.

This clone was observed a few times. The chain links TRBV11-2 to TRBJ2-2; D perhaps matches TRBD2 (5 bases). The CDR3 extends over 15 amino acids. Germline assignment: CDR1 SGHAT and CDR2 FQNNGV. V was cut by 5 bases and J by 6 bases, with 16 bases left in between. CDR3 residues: CASSRSTSFSGELFF. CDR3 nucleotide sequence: TGTGCCAGCAGCCGCTCCACTAGTTTTTCCGGGGAGCTGTTTTTT.

CDR3 DNA: TGTGCCAGCAGCCCTACAGGGGGGGACACTGAAGCTTTCTTT. It specifies CASSPTGGDTEAFF. The J gene is TRBJ1-1, the V gene TRBV7-2; 8 bases fit TRBD1. Losses at the gene ends were 5 bases for V and 3 bases for J; bases not matched to a gene: 5. The CDR3 spans 14 residues. The germline V gene encodes CDR1 SGHTA and CDR2 FQGNSA.

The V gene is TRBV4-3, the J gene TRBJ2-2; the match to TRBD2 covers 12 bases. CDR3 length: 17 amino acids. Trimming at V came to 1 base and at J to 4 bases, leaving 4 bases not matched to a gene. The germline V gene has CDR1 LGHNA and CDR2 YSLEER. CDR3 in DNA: TGCGCCAGCAGCCAAGGACTAGCGGGGGCCTCCACCGGGGAGCTGTTTTTT. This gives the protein CASSQGLAGASTGELFF.

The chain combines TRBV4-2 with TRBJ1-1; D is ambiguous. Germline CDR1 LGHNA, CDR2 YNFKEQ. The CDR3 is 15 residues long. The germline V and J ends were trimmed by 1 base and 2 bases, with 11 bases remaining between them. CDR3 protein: CASSQGSGGNTEAFF. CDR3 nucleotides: TGTGCCAGCAGCCAAGGATCTGGAGGAAACACTGAAGCTTTCTTT.

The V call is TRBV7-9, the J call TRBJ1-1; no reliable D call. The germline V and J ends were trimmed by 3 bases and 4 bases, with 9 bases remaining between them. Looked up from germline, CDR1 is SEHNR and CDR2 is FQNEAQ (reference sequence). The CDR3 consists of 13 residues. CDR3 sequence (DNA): TGTGCCAGCAGCTTTGAGGGCGGCACTGAAGCTTTCTTT. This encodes CASSFEGGTEAFF.

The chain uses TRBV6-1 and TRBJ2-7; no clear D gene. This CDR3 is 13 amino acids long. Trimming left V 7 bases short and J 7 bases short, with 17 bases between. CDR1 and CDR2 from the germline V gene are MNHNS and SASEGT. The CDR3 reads CASNWESFGEQYF. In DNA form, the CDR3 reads TGTGCCAGCAATTGGGAATCGTTTGGGGAGCAGTACTTC.

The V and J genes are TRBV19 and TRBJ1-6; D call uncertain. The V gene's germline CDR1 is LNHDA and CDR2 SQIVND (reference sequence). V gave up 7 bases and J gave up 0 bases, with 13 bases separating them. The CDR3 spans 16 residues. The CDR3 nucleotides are TGTGCCAGTACTACGGACCGGAGCTCCTATAATTCACCCCTCCACTTT. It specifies CASTTDRSSYNSPLHF.

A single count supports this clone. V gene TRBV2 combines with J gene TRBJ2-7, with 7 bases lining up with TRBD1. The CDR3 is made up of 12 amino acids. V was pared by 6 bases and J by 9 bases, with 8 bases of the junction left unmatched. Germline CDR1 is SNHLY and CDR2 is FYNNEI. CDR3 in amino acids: CASRQGIGGQYF. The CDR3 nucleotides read TGTGCCAGCAGACAGGGGATTGGCGGGCAGTACTTC.

The CDR3 sequence is CASSLVYGPGNSPLHF. The CDR3 nucleotides read TGTGCCAGCAGCTTGGTATACGGGCCGGGTAATTCACCCCTCCACTTT. This chain uses TRBV5-5 with TRBJ1-6; D gene ambiguous. The V gene's germline CDR1 is SGHKS and CDR2 YYEKEE (reference sequence). The CDR3 loop spans 16 amino acids. Trimming removed 0 bases at V and 6 bases at J, with 13 bases between.

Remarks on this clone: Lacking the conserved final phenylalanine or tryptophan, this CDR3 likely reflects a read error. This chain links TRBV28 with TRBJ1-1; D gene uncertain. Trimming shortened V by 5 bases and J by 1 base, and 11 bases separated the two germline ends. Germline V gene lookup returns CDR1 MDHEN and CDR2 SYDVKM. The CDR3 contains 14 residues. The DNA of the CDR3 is TGTGCCAGCAGTCTAATGGTCGCGAACACTGAAGCTTTCCTT. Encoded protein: CASSLMVANTEAFL.